The TCR beta chain described here comes from a study of T-cell reconstitution after alpha-beta-depleted transplantation in children (dated by TCRdb to the mid-2010s). For context, the study as a whole: The study quantitatively tracked T-cell immune reconstitution after TCRalphabeta/CD19-depleted allogeneic hematopoietic cell transplantation in children using TCR repertoire profiling.

Library construction relied on PCR. TCRdb lists the instrument as Illumina HiSeq 2500. To normalize quantification of the TCRbeta repertoire, the TCR libraries were built with molecular barcoding that relied on unique molecular identifiers. TCRdb handled the public reads itself, with Q25 trimming in fastp and clone calling in MiXCR, and kept productive beta chains. For every CDR3 protein sequence, its rows merge into one entry that carries the most common genes and DNA. Recorded for this sample are 700,000 to 950,000 distinct CDR3 sequences; roughly 15% of them occurred a single time. The ten largest clones represent approximately 5% of the sample. Explained via the paper, the treatment or condition label denotes: allogeneic hematopoietic cell transplantation with graft depleted of TCRalphabeta T cells and CD19 B cells. Transplant recipients were children who received TCRalphabeta/CD19-depleted allogeneic hematopoietic cell grafts.

Details on this clonotype: Its target antigen remains unknown. There are no base qualities to consult, and no much larger clone falls within one base.

The paper as a whole reports these results and caveats: In some patients, the high TCRbeta diversity seen at day 60 was put down to recipient T cells and intrathymic progenitors that had survived conditioning. About two months after transplant, the apparently early recovery of alphabetaT-cell counts reportedly depended on just several hundred clones that had expanded rapidly and came from non-depleted graft cells. Over the following months the frequencies of hyperexpanded clones went down, and after one year T-cell counts and TCRbeta diversity were mostly credited to newly produced T cells.

The CDR3 numbers 13 residues from cysteine through phenylalanine. Just the 39-base CDR3 DNA is kept, in frame starting at base 1. V is pared back by 5 bases and J by 14 bases, with 18 bases lying between the germline termini. This sequence uses TRBV12-3 or TRBV12-4 and TRBJ1-4; 5 matching bases give a weak D call of TRBD1. The source is a male patient between 5 and 17 years old who had a stem cell transplant for acute lymphoblastic leukemia, so the T cells may come from the graft donor. The sample was PBMCs, mostly from graft donor cells, taken 360 days after TCRalphabeta/CD19-depleted stem cell transplant. The CDR3 is CASSRDQGRTLFF. The nucleotides read TGTGCCAGCAGTCGGGACCAAGGTCGTACTCTGTTTTTT.